The clone carrying this TCR beta chain was detected once. This CDR3 is built from 16 residues. Germline-derived CDR1 and CDR2 are MDHEN and SYDVKM. Trimming left V 5 bases short and J 10 bases short, with 24 bases between. This entry belongs to a study of cytomegalovirus exposure and HLA in healthy donors. Study in general: Assignment to the Caucasian-associated ancestry cluster applied to around four fifths of the approximately 400 genotyped donors.

PCR employed 60 Vbeta and 13 Jbeta primers. As handled by the study authors: Later work found around 80 million unique TCR beta chains, with approximately 12 million shared. Using immunoSEQ multiplex PCR, the repertoire was profiled, and TCRdb retains in-frame clones only, with some absent. That table supplies the V and J calls and clone size; D and trimming were determined from the DNA. The sample has 100,000 to 150,000 clones, approximately 74% seen once; the top ten hold approximately 7%. This receptor was identified in a male donor in good health and CMV-seronegative. This rearrangement joins TRBV28 to TRBJ2-1; D possibly corresponds to TRBD2 (7 bases). The specimen was PBMCs. CDR3 protein: CASSPFLRGGAGEQFF. The CDR3 DNA reads TGTGCCAGCAGTCCCTTCCTTAGGGGGGGGGCAGGGGAGCAGTTCTTC.